Listed here are 16 T cell receptor beta chains from one sample, sequenced in a study of blood T cells in healthy people across ages (dated by TCRdb to 2013 to 2016). Libraries were prepared through 5' RACE. For sequencing, an Illumina HiSeq 2500 was employed. A second about 7 to 12 cycle PCR used a sample-barcoded 5' primer and a J-beta primer mix. TCRdb took the public reads, trimmed them with fastp at Q25, ran MiXCR for clone calling and kept in-frame beta chains. Entries that share a CDR3 protein sequence are merged under the most common genes and DNA. A total of about 680,000 distinct CDR3 sequences appear in this sample, approximately 50% of them only once. The ten largest clones capture around 32% of the sample. Sequencing input: blood. Receptor source: a woman aged 60 to 75 in good health.

This clonotype was observed a few times. The chain couples TRBV28 to TRBJ2-7, with TRBD1 matching 10 bases. In germline, CDR1 is MDHEN, CDR2 SYDVKM. The CDR3 contains 16 residues. Trimming at V came to 5 bases and at J to 3 bases, leaving 10 bases not matched to a gene. The CDR3 nucleotides read TGTGCCAGCAGTCCTCACCCGGGACAGGGGATCTACGAGCAGTACTTC. Translating gives CASSPHPGQGIYEQYF.

J is TRBJ1-2 and V is TRBV3-1; a possible D gene is TRBD1 (6 bases). The V and J ends lost 5 bases and 8 bases respectively, with 15 bases between them. The germline V gene encodes CDR1 LGHDT and CDR2 YNNKEL (reference sequence). This CDR3 has 13 amino acids. The CDR3 DNA reads TGTGCCAGCAGCTTGGACAGCGCCCGAGGCTACACCTTC. This encodes CASSLDSARGYTF.

With respect to this clonotype: This could be a read error, since a much larger clone is one nucleotide away. The J gene is TRBJ2-1, the V gene TRBV29-1; the D gene is possibly TRBD1 (7 bases). Trimming pared 8 bases from V and 13 bases from J, leaving 21 bases between. CDR1 and CDR2 from the germline V gene are SQVTM and ANQGSEA. The CDR3 runs to 12 residues. The CDR3 sequence is CSTAGQIETQFF. As DNA, the CDR3 is TGCAGCACTGCGGGACAGATAGAGACCCAGTTCTTC.

This clonotype occurred a few times. This sequence joins TRBV20-1 and TRBJ2-1; TRBD2 aligns across 15 bases. This CDR3 region has 16 residues. CDR1 and CDR2 (germline): DFQATT, SNEGSKA (reference sequence). J gave up 8 bases and V 1 base, and 6 bases lay outside the gene matches. CDR3 residues: CSARARGLAGGHEQFF. For the CDR3, the DNA is TGCAGTGCTAGAGCCCGGGGACTAGCGGGAGGCCATGAGCAGTTCTTC.

On this clonotype itself: At one boundary the junction diverges from the germline segment, which might be a read error. The chain carries TRBV7-9 and TRBJ2-5; TRBD2 matches at 9 bases. Looked up from germline, CDR1 is SEHNR and CDR2 is FQNEAQ (reference sequence). This CDR3 is 14 amino acids long. The CDR3 region has the DNA TGTGCCAGCAGCCGAGGACTAGCGCGGGAGACCAAGTACTTC. Translated: CASSRGLARETKYF.

This clonotype was detected only once. The V gene is TRBV30, the J gene TRBJ2-3, with TRBD1 as a possible D gene (5 bases). Germline V gene sequence: CDR1 GTSNPN, CDR2 SVGIG (reference sequence). The CDR3 extends over 12 amino acids. V lost 0 bases and J lost 5, with 6 bases in between. CDR3 DNA sequence: TGTGCCTGGAGTGTAGGGGAAGATACGCAGTATTTT. Translated: CAWSVGEDTQYF.

This clonotype was seen a handful of times. The chain uses TRBV20-1 and TRBJ2-5; 7 nucleotides match TRBD1. V lost 6 bases, J lost 2 bases, and 9 bases stayed unmatched. The CDR3 is 14 amino acids. CDR1 is DFQATT, CDR2 SNEGSKA, per germline (reference sequence). CDR3 sequence reads: CSALYRGAQETQYF. The DNA of the CDR3 is TGCAGTGCCCTATACAGGGGAGCGCAAGAGACCCAGTACTTC.

This chain uses TRBV15 with TRBJ2-5, with D tentatively TRBD1 (5 bases). The V gene lost 1 base and the J gene lost 5 bases, with 8 bases spanning the gap. The germline gives CDR1 LNHNV, CDR2 YYDKDF (reference sequence). The CDR3 extends over 13 amino acids. CDR3 loop: CATSRVRVETQYF. DNA for the CDR3: TGTGCCACCAGCAGAGTCAGGGTTGAGACCCAGTACTTC. The variable domain in full, with the rest retrieved from reference TRBV15 and TRBJ2-5, is DAMVIQNPRYQVTQFGKPVTLSCSQTLNHNVMYWYQQKSSQAPKLLFHYYDKDFNNEADTPDNFQSRRPNTSFCFLDIRSPGLGDTAMYLCATSRVRVETQYFGPGTRLLVL.

Written as DNA, the CDR3 is TGTGCCAGCAGTTTTGGGACTAGGTCCTACGAGCAGTACTTC. It encodes CASSFGTRSYEQYF. The chain joins TRBV28 to TRBJ2-5; 8 bases align to TRBD2. The J call may be faulty, since TRBJ2-7 better matches the DNA end. CDR3 length equals 14 residues. Germline V gives CDR1 MDHEN, CDR2 SYDVKM.

CDR3 residues: CASSPNGGSDEQYF. Written as DNA, the CDR3 is TGTGCCAGCTCACCAAACGGAGGGTCGGACGAGCAGTACTTC. This chain links TRBV18 with TRBJ2-5, with D perhaps matching TRBD2 (6 bases). The end of the DNA is better explained by TRBJ2-7, so the J call may be wrong. The CDR3 totals 14 residues. CDR1 KGHSH and CDR2 LQKENI come from the germline V gene.

The chain uses TRBV20-1 and TRBJ2-1; 8 positions agree with TRBD2. Trimming removed 6 bases from V and 4 bases from J; junction bases left unmatched: 14. The CDR3 totals 16 residues. Germline CDR1 reads DFQATT; CDR2 reads SNEGSKA (reference sequence). The CDR3 loop is CSATPRAIAGYNEQFF. The CDR3, as DNA: TGCAGTGCCACCCCCAGGGCAATAGCGGGGTACAATGAGCAGTTCTTC.

The CDR3 sequence is CASSPTGSTDTQYF. The CDR3 region has the DNA TGTGCCAGCTCCCCAACAGGAAGCACAGATACGCAGTATTTT. This sequence joins TRBV18 and TRBJ2-3, with a possible D match to TRBD1 (5 bases). Per germline, CDR1 KGHSH and CDR2 LQKENI. V lost 6 bases, J lost 0 bases, and 10 bases lay in between. The CDR3 sequence is 14 residues long.

This clonotype was found many times. The gene calls are TRBV20-1 and TRBJ2-6, with 8 nucleotides matching TRBD1. V shed 3 bases and J 10 bases; nucleotides not matched to a gene: 5. CDR3 size: 13 residues. The germline V gene has CDR1 DFQATT and CDR2 SNEGSKA (reference sequence). The CDR3 loop is CSASRNRGNVLTF. The CDR3 coding sequence is TGCAGTGCTAGCCGGAACAGGGGGAACGTCCTGACTTTC.

The chain couples TRBV30 to TRBJ2-7; the D is unclear. This CDR3 contains 12 residues. V shed 5 bases and J shed 3 bases, with 11 bases lying between them. Germline loops: CDR1 GTSNPN, CDR2 SVGIG (reference sequence). In DNA, the CDR3 is TGTGCCTGGGGCGACAAGCGCTACGAGCAGTACTTC. It specifies CAWGDKRYEQYF.

In regard to this clonotype: A much bigger clone sits one base away, suggesting this may be a read error. The chain employs TRBV29-1 and TRBJ1-2; D possibly corresponds to TRBD1 (5 bases). Germline V gives CDR1 SQVTM, CDR2 ANQGSEA. There are 14 residues in the CDR3. V was trimmed by 6 bases and J by 1 base, leaving 15 bases between them. CDR3 sequence reads: CSVRGPTLNYGYTF. DNA for the CDR3: TGCAGCGTGCGGGGCCCCACTCTTAACTATGGCTACACCTTC.

This clonotype was detected a few times. This chain joins TRBV3-1 and TRBJ1-2, with D possibly being TRBD1 (5 bases). In germline, CDR1 is LGHDT, CDR2 YNNKEL (reference sequence). This CDR3 spans 14 amino acids. Deletions cut 0 bases from V and 5 bases from J, with 10 bases between. CDR3 protein: CASSQEGTQYGYTF. In DNA form, the CDR3 reads TGTGCCAGCAGCCAAGAAGGGACCCAGTATGGCTACACCTTC.